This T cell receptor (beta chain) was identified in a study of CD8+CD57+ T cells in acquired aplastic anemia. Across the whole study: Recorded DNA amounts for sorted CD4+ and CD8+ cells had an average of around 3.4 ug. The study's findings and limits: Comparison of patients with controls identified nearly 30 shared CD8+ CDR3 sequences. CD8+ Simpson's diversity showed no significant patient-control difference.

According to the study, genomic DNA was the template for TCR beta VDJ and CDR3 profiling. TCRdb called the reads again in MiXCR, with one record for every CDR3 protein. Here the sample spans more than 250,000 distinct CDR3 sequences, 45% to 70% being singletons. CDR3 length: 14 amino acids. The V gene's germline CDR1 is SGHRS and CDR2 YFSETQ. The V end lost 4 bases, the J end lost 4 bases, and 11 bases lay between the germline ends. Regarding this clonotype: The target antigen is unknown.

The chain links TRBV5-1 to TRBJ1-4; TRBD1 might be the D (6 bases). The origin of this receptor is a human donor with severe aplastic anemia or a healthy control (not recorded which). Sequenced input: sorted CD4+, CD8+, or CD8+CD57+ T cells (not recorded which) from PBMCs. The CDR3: CASSLDSLNEKLFF. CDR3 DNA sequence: TGCGCCAGCAGCCTGGACAGTCTTAATGAAAAACTGTTTTTT.